This T cell receptor (beta chain) is drawn from a study of T cell responses to AZD1222 COVID-19 vaccine. Findings and caveats of the study: Researchers took repertoire samples only after the peak T cell response had come. Just 5 or 6 AZD1222 recipients tested seropositive at baseline. Spike-specific TCR breadth and depth both grew after two AZD1222 doses.

Only in-frame clones appear in the TCRdb table, and some are missing; sequencing was by immunoSEQ multiplex PCR. This repertoire shows nearly 200,000 clones, roughly 92% found once; its top ten account for about 1%. Investigators merged groups given second doses at roughly 4 or roughly 12 weeks. Turning to this clone: What it recognizes is unknown.

The CDR3 spans 15 residues. The V end was cut by 4 bases, the J end by 4 bases, with 13 bases between. CDR1 LGHDT and CDR2 YNNKEL come from the germline V gene (reference sequence). The sequencing used peripheral blood, collected 28 days after the second AZD1222 dose. This rearrangement joins TRBV3-1 (or the pseudogene TRBV3-2) to TRBJ1-4; no firm D call. This sequence originates from an adult who received the AZD1222 COVID-19 vaccine. As DNA, the CDR3 is TGTGCCAGCAGCCCCCTCAGCCGGCTTAATGAAAAACTGTTTTTT. Its translation: CASSPLSRLNEKLFF.